Following are 7 T cell receptor beta chains from one sample sequenced in a study of beta chain features in type 1 diabetes. The study's findings and limits: TCRB CDR3 length was moderately but significantly reduced in all four CD4+ subsets of Type 1 diabetes patients.

No cognate antigen is known for these TCRs. Of the isolated RNA, all was reverse transcribed, and so the sequenced material was expressed TCRB transcripts. Assay used: immunoSEQ multiplex PCR; TCRdb lists only in-frame clones, some missing. The sample carries 600,000 or so clones, 9.5% to 15% recorded once. The sequencing input was naive CD4+ T cells from blood. Receptor source: a man in his thirties or forties with type 1 diabetes.

This clone was seen a handful of times. The rearrangement uses TRBV14 and TRBJ2-5, with D unclear. The V end lost 1 base, the J end lost 2 bases, and 5 bases lay between the germline ends. Germline V CDR1 and CDR2: SGHDN, FVKESK. The CDR3 spans 13 residues. CDR3 sequence: CASSQVQQETQYF. The CDR3 DNA is TGTGCCAGCAGCCAAGTACAGCAAGAGACCCAGTACTTC.

The chain employs TRBV4-3 and TRBJ2-5; D not resolved. V was shortened by 1 base and J by 4 bases, with 7 bases between the two germline ends. Germline assignment: CDR1 LGHNA and CDR2 YSLEER. The CDR3 has 13 amino acids. The CDR3 sequence: CASSQGRRETQYF. For the CDR3, the DNA is TGCGCCAGCAGCCAAGGGCGTAGAGAGACCCAGTACTTC.

This clone was seen a handful of times. V gene TRBV6-6 combines with J gene TRBJ2-7; D perhaps matches TRBD1 (6 bases). The CDR3 runs 12 residues. The germline V gene has CDR1 MNHNY and CDR2 SVGAGI (reference sequence). Trimming pared 10 bases from V and 3 bases from J, leaving 13 bases between. The CDR3 DNA reads as TGTGCCACAACGGACAGAGACTACGAGCAGTACTTC. Its protein is CATTDRDYEQYF.

There are a few counts of this clone. The chain carries TRBV19 and TRBJ2-1; 13 bases agree with TRBD2. Germline assignment: CDR1 LNHDA and CDR2 SQIVND (reference sequence). The CDR3 totals 15 residues. V dropped 10 bases and J dropped 5; count of bases not matched to a gene: 8. CDR3 amino acids: CATHTSGGAHNEQFF. CDR3 nucleotide sequence: TGTGCCACCCACACTAGCGGGGGGGCCCACAATGAGCAGTTCTTC.

This chain joins TRBV29-1 and TRBJ1-2; TRBD1 might be the D (5 bases). This CDR3 comprises 13 residues. Per germline, CDR1 SQVTM and CDR2 ANQGSEA. V was shortened by 6 bases and J by 8 bases, with 19 bases between the two germline ends. CDR3 nucleotides: TGCAGCGTCTCCGGCCGGTGGGGGAAGGGCTACACCTTC. As protein: CSVSGRWGKGYTF.

V is TRBV7-9 and J is TRBJ1-3; the D is unclear. The CDR3 runs 15 residues. V was pared by 2 bases and J by 4 bases, with 12 bases between. Germline-derived CDR1 and CDR2 are SEHNR and FQNEAQ (reference sequence). CDR3 amino acids: CASSLNQDGGNTIYF. DNA of the CDR3: TGTGCCAGCAGCTTAAACCAAGACGGGGGAAACACCATATATTTT.

The chain is built from TRBV5-1 and TRBJ1-2; D may be TRBD1 (6 bases). The CDR3 totals 15 residues. V was clipped by 4 bases and J by 2 bases, with 15 bases between them. Germline-derived CDR1 and CDR2 are SGHRS and YFSETQ. The DNA for the CDR3 is TGCGCCAGCAGCGCAACGTCACAGGGAAACTATGGCTACACCTTC. The encoded protein is CASSATSQGNYGYTF.